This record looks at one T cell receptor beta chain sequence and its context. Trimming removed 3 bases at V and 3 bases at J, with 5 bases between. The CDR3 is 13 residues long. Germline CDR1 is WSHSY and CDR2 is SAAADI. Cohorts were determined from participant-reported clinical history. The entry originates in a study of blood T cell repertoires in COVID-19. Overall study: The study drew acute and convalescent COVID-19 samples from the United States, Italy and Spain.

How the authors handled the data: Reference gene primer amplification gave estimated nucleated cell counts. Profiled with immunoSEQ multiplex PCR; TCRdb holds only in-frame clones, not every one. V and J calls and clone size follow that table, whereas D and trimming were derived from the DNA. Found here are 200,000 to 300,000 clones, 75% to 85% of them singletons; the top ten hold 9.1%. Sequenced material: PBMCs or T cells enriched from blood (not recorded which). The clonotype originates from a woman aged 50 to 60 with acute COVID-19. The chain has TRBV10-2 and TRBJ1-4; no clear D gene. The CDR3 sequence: CASSDTANEKLFF. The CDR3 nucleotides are TGCGCCAGCAGTGATACAGCTAATGAAAAACTGTTTTTT.